Below, one T cell receptor (beta chain) is given with its context. The CDR3 is made up of 14 amino acids. Trimming pared 4 bases from V and 3 bases from J, leaving 10 bases between. Germline lookup yields CDR1 SGHTA and CDR2 FQGNSA. The data stem from a study of identical twins. Via MiXCR, TCRdb re-called the 5' RACE reads, giving one row per CDR3 protein. This sample has 200,000 to 250,000 distinct CDR3 sequences, with about 13% found just once. The data were also submitted as part of a second study, on yellow fever vaccine responses in identical twins.

The clonotype originates from a woman aged 18-29 years in good health. The sample comprised memory (CD45RO+) T cells sorted from blood. V is TRBV7-2 and J is TRBJ2-1, with D possibly TRBD1 on 5 matching bases. The CDR3 DNA is TGTGCCAGCAGCTCGCAGGGAAACTACAATGAGCAGTTCTTC. Translating gives CASSSQGNYNEQFF.